The TCR beta chain under discussion was sequenced for a study of blood T cell repertoires in COVID-19. Study overall: Sources were T cells, B-cell-depleted T cells, or PBMCs; the material itself was cDNA or gDNA.

Which cohort a participant joined came from the clinical history participants gave. In the original workflow: Estimated nucleated cell counts came from reference gene primer amplification. Some clones are missing from TCRdb's copy, which holds only in-frame ones; the method was immunoSEQ multiplex PCR. From that table come the V and J calls and clone size; the DNA was used to work out D and trimming. The sample holds 380,000 or so clones, around 87% seen once. In germline, CDR1 is LNHNV, CDR2 YYDKDF (reference sequence). This CDR3 has 15 residues. V was cut by 0 bases and J by 3 bases, with 9 bases left in between. Notes on this clone: Other nucleotide sequences from this sample produce the same CDR3.

This TCR was sampled from a young man who had recovered from COVID-19. The rearrangement joins TRBV15 to TRBJ2-1, with a possible D match to TRBD1 (5 bases). Sequencing used PBMCs or T cells enriched from blood (not recorded which). The CDR3 loop reads CATSRDRGVYNEQFF. The CDR3, as DNA: TGTGCCACCAGCAGAGATAGGGGTGTCTACAATGAGCAGTTCTTC.